These T cell receptor beta chains were read from a single sample in a study of T cells in localized non-small cell lung cancer. Sequenced by immunoSEQ multiplex PCR; TCRdb stores in-frame clones only, minus some. The sample carries some 4,600 clones, around 92% recorded once. This specimen was peripheral blood, taken before any cancer treatment. The origin of the receptors is a woman aged 40-70 years with stage I lung adenocarcinoma. Each CDR3 is given with its conserved first and last residue. D genes are given only for firm matches. Expanded clones get a size class; other rows say once, few or many, or leave the size out.

>TRBJ1-2|.|.|TRBV19
TGTGCCAGTAGTCAACAAATCCGGGACGGCAACTTTAACTATGGCTACACCTTC
CASSQQIRDGNFNYGYTF
>TRBJ2-1|.|.|TRBV18
TGTGCCAGCTCACTCGGGACGGTTTACAATGAGCAGTTCTTC
CASSLGTVYNEQFF
>TRBJ2-3|.|.|TRBV7-2
TGTGCCAGCAGCCGGTTGGCCCCGAGGGCAGATACGCAGTATTTT
CASSRLAPRADTQYF
>TRBJ1-1|once|.|TRBV7-2
TGTGCCAGCAGCCGGACACTTGAAGCTTTCTTT
CASSRTLEAFF
>TRBJ1-1|once|.|TRBV27
TGTGCCAGCAGTTTATCAAGGTCCGTCTCGGGTGAAGCTTTCTTT
CASSLSRSVSGEAFF
>TRBJ2-7|.|.|TRBV11-3
TGTGCCAGCACCGGGACATTGGACCACTACGAGCAGTACTTC
CASTGTLDHYEQYF
>TRBJ1-2|few|.|TRBV6-6
TGTGCCAGCAGTCTTCGGCGGGCTAACTATGGCTACACCTTC
CASSLRRANYGYTF
>TRBJ2-2|few|.|TRBV10-3
TGTGCCATCAGTGAGTCGACAGTTAACACCGGGGAGCTGTTTTTT
CAISESTVNTGELFF
>TRBJ2-2|.|.|TRBV5-1
TGCGCCAGCAGCTTGGGAGACAGGCCGAACACCGGGGAGCTGTTTTTT
CASSLGDRPNTGELFF
>TRBJ1-2|.|.|TRBV5-1
TGCGCCAGCAGCTTGGAGGGTAGCGCCGATAACTATGGCTACACCTTC
CASSLEGSADNYGYTF
>TRBJ1-2|.|.|TRBV15
TGTGCCACCAGCAGCATTACGCGGCGCAACTATGGCTACACCTTC
CATSSITRRNYGYTF
>TRBJ1-1|.|.|TRBV6-6
TGTGCCAGCACCGCAGTGCTTGAAGCTTTCTTT
CASTAVLEAFF
>TRBJ1-4|once|TRBD1|TRBV5-1
TGCGCCAGCCGAACAGGGGGCACTTCCCCGGCCGAAAAACTGTTTTTT
CASRTGGTSPAEKLFF
>TRBJ1-3|.|.|TRBV18
TGTGCCAGCTCACCATCCAGGGCCCTCTCTGGAAACACCATATATTTT
CASSPSRALSGNTIYF
>TRBJ1-4|.|.|TRBV7-5
TGTGCCAGAAGCTTACCCCAGGGCCGCGCTGCAACTAATGAAAAACTGTTTTTT
CARSLPQGRAATNEKLFF
>TRBJ2-2|.|TRBD1|TRBV9
TGTGCCAGCAGCGCATGGGACAGCGCCACCGGGGAGCTGTTTTTT
CASSAWDSATGELFF
>TRBJ2-7|.|.|TRBV6-5
TGTGCCAGCAGTAAGAATGAGGGCTACGAGCAGTACTTC
CASSKNEGYEQYF
>TRBJ2-5|.|TRBD2|TRBV28
TGTGCCAGCACCCTAGCGGGGAGGTTGGGAGAGACCCAGTACTTC
CASTLAGRLGETQYF
>TRBJ1-2|.|.|TRBV28
TGTGCCAGCAGTTTGGGCTATTATGGCTACACCTTC
CASSLGYYGYTF
>TRBJ2-1|.|.|TRBV29-1
TGCAGCGTTGAAGATCTAGGCTCGAATGGAGTTGAGCAGTTCTTC
CSVEDLGSNGVEQFF
>TRBJ1-3|.|.|TRBV7-8
TGTGCCAGCAGCTGGGACTCCTCTGGAAACACCATATATTTT
CASSWDSSGNTIYF
>TRBJ1-2|.|.|TRBV28
TGTGCCAGCAGTTTTTACCCAGGTTTAGGGGCATATGGCTACACCTTC
CASSFYPGLGAYGYTF
>TRBJ2-1|once|.|TRBV5-1
TGCGCCACTACCAACGGGCCGGCGCAAGACAATGAGCAGTTCTTC
CATTNGPAQDNEQFF
>TRBJ2-5|.|.|TRBV27
TGTGCCAGCAGTTTATGGCAGGCGGGAAGGGAGACCCAGTACTTC
CASSLWQAGRETQYF
>TRBJ2-3|.|.|TRBV7-9
TGTGCCACGACAGGCCGCAACACAGATACGCAGTATTTT
CATTGRNTDTQYF
>TRBJ1-3|.|.|TRBV7-2
TGTGCCAGCAGCTTAGCTGGAAACACCATATATTTT
CASSLAGNTIYF
>TRBJ2-1|.|.|TRBV5-1
TGCGCCAGCAGCTTGACCCGCCTCGGGTACAATGAGCAGTTCTTC
CASSLTRLGYNEQFF
>TRBJ2-7|.|.|TRBV29-1
TGCAGCGTTGAAGGGCAGGGACGGGGGGAGCAGTACTTC
CSVEGQGRGEQYF
>TRBJ1-1|.|.|TRBV5-1
TGCGCCAGCAGACTCGAGGGGTCTGAAGCTTTCTTT
CASRLEGSEAFF
>TRBJ2-3|.|TRBD2|TRBV11-3
TGTGCCAGCAGCTTCTTTAGCGGGGGCACAGATACGCAGTATTTT
CASSFFSGGTDTQYF
>TRBJ2-2|.|TRBD1|TRBV19
TGTGCCAGTCGGGACAGGTGGTTAACCGGGGAGCTGTTTTTT
CASRDRWLTGELFF
>TRBJ2-7|.|TRBD1|TRBV7-9
TGTGCCAGCAGCTTCCAGGGGGCTGACGAGCAGTACTTC
CASSFQGADEQYF
>TRBJ2-6|.|TRBD2|TRBV19
TGTGCCAGTAGTACTCGCACTAGCGGGACCCAATACTCTGGGGCCAACGTCCTGACTTTC
CASSTRTSGTQYSGANVLTF
>TRBJ2-3|.|TRBD2|TRBV7-9
TGTGCCAGCAGCTTAGGCCTAGCGGTCACAGATACGCAGTATTTT
CASSLGLAVTDTQYF
>TRBJ2-7|.|.|TRBV5-4
TGTGCCAGCAGCTTCCGGGCGCATGGTGACGAGCAGTACTTC
CASSFRAHGDEQYF
>TRBJ2-5|.|TRBD2|TRBV28
TGTGCCAGCAGTTTTTCTAGCGGGAGCCAAGAGACCCAGTACTTC
CASSFSSGSQETQYF
>TRBJ1-1|once|TRBD1|TRBV16
TGTGCCAGCAGCCAATCAACGAGACAGGGAGGCACTGAAGCTTTCTTT
CASSQSTRQGGTEAFF
>TRBJ2-3|.|.|TRBV27
TGTGCCAGCAGTTTTGTAAACACAGATACGCAGTATTTT
CASSFVNTDTQYF
>TRBJ2-3|.|.|TRBV5-1
TGCGCCAGCACCTCTTCAACAGGGATAGGTACAGATACGCAGTATTTT
CASTSSTGIGTDTQYF
>TRBJ1-5|.|TRBD1|TRBV12-5
TGTGCTAGTGGACGACAGGGGGGAGGGAATCAGCCCCAGCATTTT
CASGRQGGGNQPQHF
>TRBJ1-5|.|.|TRBV4-2
TGTGCCAGCAGCCAATCGGTGGAAAATCAGCCCCAGCATTTT
CASSQSVENQPQHF
>TRBJ2-5|.|TRBD1|TRBV5-1
TGCGCCAGCAGCTTGCCCCGACAGGGCGGTCGTCAAGAGACCCAGTACTTC
CASSLPRQGGRQETQYF
>TRBJ2-1|.|.|TRBV7-6
TGTGCCAGCAGCCCCCTCCGGGGAGGGGGGATCTCCTACAATGAGCAGTTCTTC
CASSPLRGGGISYNEQFF
>TRBJ2-1|.|TRBD2|TRBV7-9
TGTGCCAGCAGCCCCGAAACTAGCGGAAACAATGAGCAGTTCTTC
CASSPETSGNNEQFF
>TRBJ2-3|.|TRBD2|TRBV6-1
TGTGCCAGCAGTGACCGCGGGAGAAGGGATACGCAGTATTTT
CASSDRGRRDTQYF
>TRBJ2-7|.|.|TRBV5-1
TGCGCCAGCAGCTACTTCGGACGGAGCTACGAGCAGTACTTC
CASSYFGRSYEQYF
>TRBJ1-1|.|.|TRBV7-9
TGTGCCAGCAACGAACCTCGGGACACTGAAGCTTTCTTT
CASNEPRDTEAFF
>TRBJ2-1|.|.|TRBV29-1
TGCAGCGCCCAGAGCAGCTCCTACAATGAGCAGTTCTTC
CSAQSSSYNEQFF
>TRBJ2-3|.|TRBD2|TRBV7-9
TGTGCATGCAGGGGGCTTAGCGGGAGGATGTCAGATACGCAGTATTTT
CACRGLSGRMSDTQYF
>TRBJ1-2|.|.|TRBV28
TGTGCCAGCACCCGGACGGCTAACTATGGCTACACCTTC
CASTRTANYGYTF
>TRBJ2-7|.|.|TRBV18
TGTGCCAGCTCACCACCTTCCGGGTACGAGCAGTACTTC
CASSPPSGYEQYF
>TRBJ2-3|.|TRBD2|TRBV6-1
TGTGCCAGCAGGCGGACTAGCGGGTCGACAGATACGCAGTATTTT
CASRRTSGSTDTQYF